Listed below are T cell receptor beta chains from one sample, sequenced in a study of graft-versus-host responses after intestinal transplantation. The table came from immunoSEQ multiplex PCR; TCRdb's copy has only in-frame clones and leaves some out. This sample has some 120,000 clones, with about nine tenths found just once. These receptors lack a known antigen. The sequencing used unstimulated CD4+ T cells sorted from spleen or lymph node cells, collected before intestinal transplant. The receptors derive from a human donor who received an intestinal transplant. Both conserved end residues are part of each CDR3. The D gene is left open where the match is weak. The listing skips clone size in some rows; elsewhere it reads once, few, many or a size class.

size: .; V: TRBV2; J: TRBJ1-1; D: .; CDR3: CASRGEIGRVRTTEAFF; DNA: TGTGCCAGCAGAGGAGAGATAGGGAGGGTCCGCACCACTGAAGCTTTCTTT
size: .; V: TRBV30; J: TRBJ2-4; D: .; CDR3: CAWLGGKNIQYF; DNA: TGTGCCTGGTTAGGGGGCAAAAACATTCAGTACTTC
size: once; V: TRBV5-1; J: TRBJ2-5; D: TRBD1; CDR3: CASSSRQGVETQYF; DNA: TGCGCCAGCAGCTCGCGACAGGGAGTCGAGACCCAGTACTTC
size: once; V: TRBV5-8; J: TRBJ2-7; D: TRBD1; CDR3: CASSLRDRVSYEQYF; DNA: TGTGCCAGCAGCTTGCGGGACAGGGTCTCCTACGAGCAGTACTTC
size: .; V: TRBV5-1; J: TRBJ1-4; D: .; CDR3: CASRKYTSTNEKLFF; DNA: TGCGCCAGCAGAAAATACACCTCAACTAATGAAAAACTGTTTTTT
size: .; V: TRBV2; J: TRBJ1-1; D: .; CDR3: CASRAERGKAEAFF; DNA: TGTGCCAGCAGAGCTGAACGGGGAAAGGCTGAAGCTTTCTTT
size: .; V: TRBV7-2; J: TRBJ2-7; D: .; CDR3: CASSPPRPTGYEQYF; DNA: TGTGCCAGCAGCCCCCCAAGGCCCACGGGCTACGAGCAGTACTTC
size: .; V: TRBV19; J: TRBJ2-2; D: TRBD2; CDR3: CASSSSGRAPNTGELFF; DNA: TGTGCCAGTAGTAGTAGCGGGAGGGCCCCGAACACCGGGGAGCTGTTTTTT
size: .; V: TRBV7-8; J: TRBJ2-1; D: TRBD2; CDR3: CASSFLGTSSYNEQFF; DNA: TGTGCCAGCAGTTTCCTTGGGACTAGCTCCTACAATGAGCAGTTCTTC
size: .; V: TRBV5-1; J: TRBJ2-6; D: .; CDR3: CASSLVRPLSGANVLTF; DNA: TGCGCCAGCAGCTTGGTCAGGCCCCTCTCTGGGGCCAACGTCCTGACTTTC
size: .; V: TRBV6-1; J: TRBJ1-1; D: TRBD1; CDR3: CASRTGAGTEAFF; DNA: TGTGCCAGCAGAACAGGGGCAGGCACTGAAGCTTTCTTT
size: .; V: TRBV27; J: TRBJ2-4; D: TRBD1; CDR3: CASSPWTGGKNIQYF; DNA: TGTGCCAGCAGTCCGTGGACAGGGGGCAAAAACATTCAGTACTTC
size: .; V: TRBV15; J: TRBJ2-7; D: .; CDR3: CATSRVDSGTYEQYF; DNA: TGTGCCACCAGCAGAGTTGACAGTGGAACCTACGAGCAGTACTTC
size: once; V: TRBV27; J: TRBJ2-1; D: .; CDR3: CASSQRRGGNEQFF; DNA: TGTGCCAGCAGTCAAAGGAGGGGAGGCAATGAGCAGTTCTTC
size: .; V: TRBV2; J: TRBJ2-1; D: TRBD1; CDR3: CASGEQGTYNEQFF; DNA: TGTGCCAGCGGAGAACAGGGGACCTACAATGAGCAGTTCTTC
size: .; V: TRBV5-4; J: TRBJ2-1; D: TRBD1; CDR3: CASSFADRAYNEQFF; DNA: TGTGCCAGCAGCTTCGCGGACAGGGCCTACAATGAGCAGTTCTTC
size: once; V: TRBV5-1; J: TRBJ2-7; D: TRBD1; CDR3: CASRTGPSYEQYF; DNA: TGCGCCAGCAGGACAGGGCCCTCCTACGAGCAGTACTTC
size: .; V: TRBV19; J: TRBJ1-5; D: .; CDR3: CATKEDSIINSNQPQHF; DNA: TGTGCCACTAAAGAGGACAGTATAATCAATAGCAATCAGCCCCAGCATTTT
size: .; V: TRBV7-2; J: TRBJ2-7; D: TRBD1; CDR3: CASSLRDRFYEQYF; DNA: TGTGCCAGCAGCCTCCGGGACAGGTTTTACGAGCAGTACTTC
size: .; V: TRBV18; J: TRBJ1-1; D: .; CDR3: CASSPPSLRGEAFF; DNA: TGTGCCAGCTCACCACCGTCCCTCCGAGGTGAAGCTTTCTTT
size: .; V: TRBV2; J: TRBJ2-2; D: TRBD2; CDR3: CASSNRGDSRTGELFF; DNA: TGTGCCAGCAGCAACCGGGGGGACTCTCGCACCGGGGAGCTGTTTTTT
size: .; V: TRBV4-1; J: TRBJ2-6; D: TRBD1; CDR3: CASSPGQGSSGANVLTF; DNA: TGCGCCAGCAGCCCTGGACAGGGAAGCTCTGGGGCCAACGTCCTGACTTTC
size: few; V: TRBV5-1; J: TRBJ2-7; D: TRBD2; CDR3: CASSLFFAGPTSGGDYEQYF; DNA: TGCGCCAGCAGCTTGTTTTTCGCAGGGCCAACTAGCGGGGGGGATTACGAGCAGTACTTC
size: .; V: TRBV7-9; J: TRBJ2-2; D: TRBD1; CDR3: CASSSTGVPVNTGELFF; DNA: TGTGCCAGCAGCTCGACAGGGGTACCCGTAAACACCGGGGAGCTGTTTTTT
size: .; V: TRBV7-9; J: TRBJ1-1; D: TRBD1; CDR3: CASSLGQQNTEAFF; DNA: TGTGCCAGCAGCCTGGGACAGCAAAACACTGAAGCTTTCTTT
size: .; V: TRBV28; J: TRBJ2-7; D: .; CDR3: CASSLLSYEQYF; DNA: TGTGCCAGCAGTTTACTCTCCTACGAGCAGTACTTC
size: .; V: TRBV27; J: TRBJ1-1; D: .; CDR3: CASSLWGGGGTEAFF; DNA: TGTGCCAGCAGTTTATGGGGCGGGGGAGGCACTGAAGCTTTCTTT
size: .; V: TRBV6-5; J: TRBJ2-1; D: TRBD2; CDR3: CASSAGPYNEQFF; DNA: TGTGCCAGCTCAGCGGGACCCTACAATGAGCAGTTCTTC
size: .; V: TRBV5-1; J: TRBJ1-1; D: .; CDR3: CASSLESSNTEAFF; DNA: TGCGCCAGCAGCTTGGAGAGCTCGAACACTGAAGCTTTCTTT
size: .; V: TRBV6-1; J: TRBJ1-2; D: TRBD1; CDR3: CASSERSTGNYGYTF; DNA: TGTGCCAGCAGTGAACGGTCGACAGGGAACTATGGCTACACCTTC
size: .; V: TRBV6-5; J: TRBJ2-1; D: .; CDR3: CASSRTRDEQFF; DNA: TGTGCCAGCAGCCGGACACGGGATGAGCAGTTCTTC
size: .; V: TRBV25-1; J: TRBJ1-3; D: TRBD1; CDR3: CASRTGAGNTIYF; DNA: TGTGCCAGCAGGACAGGGGCTGGAAACACCATATATTTT
size: once; V: TRBV7-3; J: TRBJ2-7; D: .; CDR3: CASSLVYLYEQYF; DNA: TGTGCCAGCAGCTTAGTCTACCTGTACGAGCAGTACTTC
size: .; V: TRBV18; J: TRBJ1-1; D: .; CDR3: CASSPLSTRGTEAFF; DNA: TGTGCCAGCTCACCACTTTCAACCCGGGGCACTGAAGCTTTCTTT
size: .; V: TRBV28; J: TRBJ2-3; D: .; CDR3: CASSSSSSLTDTQYF; DNA: TGTGCCAGCAGTTCCTCTAGTAGTCTTACAGATACGCAGTATTTT
size: .; V: TRBV10-3; J: TRBJ2-6; D: .; CDR3: CAISEDGGWANVLTF; DNA: TGTGCCATCAGTGAGGACGGCGGCTGGGCCAACGTCCTGACTTTC